Sequencing of this T cell receptor (beta chain) was carried out in a study of CD8+ T cells in alopecia areata. Study details: Scalp area affected, as a percentage, set the severity score of treated patients. General study points: The study found that many expanded lesional clones persisted in scalp and blood during tofacitinib.

Extracted RNA was reverse transcribed, and the resulting cDNA served as sequencing template. Assay: immunoSEQ multiplex PCR; the TCRdb copy retains only in-frame clones and omits some. The data contain 110,000 or so clones, around three fifths of them singletons. This clone was counted between two and nine times. Its matching antigen is unknown. Treatment defined: oral pan-JAK inhibitor, 5-10 mg twice daily. Lesional scalp punch biopsies and peripheral blood came from alopecia areata patients. Trimming took 5 bases from V and 3 from J, leaving 15 bases between them. This CDR3 is built from 14 residues. The germline V gene has CDR1 SGHRS and CDR2 YFSETQ.

The specimen was CD4+ T cells sorted from blood, collected at week 24, from a patient treated with tofacitinib. The TCR sequence derives from a human donor with alopecia areata. The chain uses TRBV5-1 and TRBJ2-7; no reliable D call. CDR3 sequence (DNA): TGCGCCAGCAGAGTGGACGTTTCCAACTACGAGCAGTACTTC. Encoded protein: CASRVDVSNYEQYF.